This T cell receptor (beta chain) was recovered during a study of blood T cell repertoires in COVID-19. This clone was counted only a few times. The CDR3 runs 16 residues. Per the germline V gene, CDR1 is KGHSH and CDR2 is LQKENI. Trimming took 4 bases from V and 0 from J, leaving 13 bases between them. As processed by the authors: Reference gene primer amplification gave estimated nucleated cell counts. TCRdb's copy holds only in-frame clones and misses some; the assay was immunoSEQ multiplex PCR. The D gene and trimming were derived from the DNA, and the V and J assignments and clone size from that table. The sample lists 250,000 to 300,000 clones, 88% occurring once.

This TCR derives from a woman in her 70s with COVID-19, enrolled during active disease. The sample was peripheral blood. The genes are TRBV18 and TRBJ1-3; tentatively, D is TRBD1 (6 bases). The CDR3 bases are TGTGCCAGCTCACAGGACAGCTCCGACTCTGGAAACACCATATATTTT. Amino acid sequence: CASSQDSSDSGNTIYF. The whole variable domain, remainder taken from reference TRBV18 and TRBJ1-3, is NAGVMQNPRHLVRRRGQEARLRCSPMKGHSHVYWYRQLPEEGLKFMVYLQKENIIDESGMPKERFSAEFPKEGPSILRIQQVVRGDSAAYFCASSQDSSDSGNTIYFGEGSWLTVV.